Shown below are 19 T cell receptor beta chains from a single sample sequenced in a study of T cell responses to AZD1222 COVID-19 vaccine. Here immunoSEQ multiplex PCR was the method, and the copy in TCRdb shows in-frame clones only, minus some. The profile covers roughly 200,000 clones, with roughly 90% appearing a single time and over 1.5% taken by the ten largest. The sequenced sample was peripheral blood, obtained 28 days after the second AZD1222 dose. Source of these receptors: an adult who received the AZD1222 COVID-19 vaccine.

The V gene is TRBV19, the J gene TRBJ2-7; TRBD1 matches 10 bases. V lost 7 bases, J lost 3 bases, and 9 bases stayed unmatched. The germline gives CDR1 LNHDA, CDR2 SQIVND (reference sequence). The CDR3 totals 15 residues. CDR3 loop: CASTPRTGGNYEQYF. For the CDR3, the DNA is TGTGCCAGTACCCCTCGGACAGGGGGAAACTACGAGCAGTACTTC.

A single count supports this clone. The J gene is TRBJ2-1, the V gene TRBV19; D might be TRBD1 or TRBD2, each matching 5 bases. The germline V gene has CDR1 LNHDA and CDR2 SQIVND (reference sequence). This CDR3 has 15 amino acids. V dropped 0 bases and J dropped 9 bases, with 15 bases sitting between them. The chain's CDR3 is CASSIDGSRESEQFF. DNA of the CDR3: TGTGCCAGTAGTATAGATGGGAGCAGGGAGAGTGAGCAGTTCTTC.

The CDR3 coding sequence is TGTGCCAGCAGCTTAGGCCAGGGGGGAAATTCACCCCTCCACTTT. This sequence encodes CASSLGQGGNSPLHF. The chain employs TRBV7-9 and TRBJ1-6; 7 bases are a match to TRBD1. CDR3 size: 15 residues. Trimming removed 1 base from V and 7 bases from J; junction bases left unmatched: 4. CDR1 and CDR2 from the germline V gene are SEHNR and FQNEAQ (reference sequence).

V gene TRBV7-9 combines with J gene TRBJ2-1; 7 bases line up with TRBD1. Germline values: CDR1 SEHNR, CDR2 FQNEAQ (reference sequence). Germline trimming cut 3 bases from V and 8 bases from J; bases unmatched to any gene: 1. The CDR3 runs to 12 residues. The DNA for the CDR3 is TGTGCCAGCAGCTTGACAGGGTATGAGCAGTTCTTC. This codes for CASSLTGYEQFF.

This chain joins TRBV5-1 and TRBJ2-7; D is ambiguous. The CDR3 sequence is 18 residues long. With 0 bases removed from V and 3 bases from J, the gap between germline ends came to 22 bases. Germline assignment: CDR1 SGHRS and CDR2 YFSETQ. The CDR3 loop is CASSLAGRVRIYNYEQYF. For the CDR3, the DNA is TGCGCCAGCAGCTTGGCCGGCAGAGTTAGGATCTATAACTACGAGCAGTACTTC. Supplemented by reference TRBV5-1 and TRBJ2-7, the full variable domain reads KAGVTQTPRYLIKTRGQQVTLSCSPISGHRSVSWYQQTPGQGLQFLFEYFSETQRNKGNFPGRFSGRQFSNSRSEMNVSTLELGDSALYLCASSLAGRVRIYNYEQYFGPGTRLTVT.

The chain has TRBV2 and TRBJ1-3, with TRBD1 identical over 7 bases. The V segment lost 7 bases and the J segment 2 bases; nucleotides outside the gene matches: 11. The CDR3 covers 16 residues. Germline loops: CDR1 SNHLY, CDR2 FYNNEI. CDR3 loop: CASNRQGQSTGNTIYF. Here the CDR3 DNA reads TGTGCCAGCAATAGACAGGGACAGTCCACTGGAAACACCATATATTTT.

V and J are TRBV7-6 and TRBJ2-3; the match to TRBD2 covers 10 bases. V lost 5 bases to trimming and J lost 4 bases; unmatched junction nucleotides: 6. The CDR3 is 15 residues long. Germline V gene lookup returns CDR1 SGHVS and CDR2 FNYEAQ. The CDR3 region is CASSRTSGTADTQYF. CDR3 nucleotide sequence: TGTGCCAGCAGCAGGACTAGCGGAACCGCAGATACGCAGTATTTT.

The CDR3, as DNA: TGCGCCAGCAGCTTGGTGTGGGGCAGAAAGACTGAAGCTTTCTTT. It yields the protein CASSLVWGRKTEAFF. The chain employs TRBV5-1 and TRBJ1-1, with D possibly being TRBD1 (5 bases). CDR1 is SGHRS, CDR2 YFSETQ, per germline. This CDR3 comprises 15 residues. V lost 0 bases, J lost 5 bases, and 14 bases lay in between.

The V and J genes are TRBV19 and TRBJ2-7, with 9 bases aligning to TRBD2. CDR3 length: 16 amino acids. Trimming cost V 6 bases and J 4 bases; bases outside gene matches: 13. Germline CDR1 is LNHDA and CDR2 is SQIVND (reference sequence). CDR3 DNA sequence: TGTGCCAGTAGCCCTCCAGCCAGCGGGAGGCTATACGAGCAGTACTTC. Its protein is CASSPPASGRLYEQYF. The variable domain in full, completed from reference TRBV19 and TRBJ2-7, reads DGGITQSPKYLFRKEGQNVTLSCEQNLNHDAMYWYRQDPGQGLRLIYYSQIVNDFQKGDIAEGYSVSREKKESFPLTVTSAQKNPTAFYLCASSPPASGRLYEQYFGPGTRLTVT.

This clone was detected a few times. This chain joins TRBV30 and TRBJ1-1; the D gene is possibly TRBD1 (5 bases). Germline-derived CDR1 and CDR2 are GTSNPN and SVGIG (reference sequence). Trimming removed 4 bases from V and 6 bases from J, with 15 bases in between. This CDR3 comprises 13 residues. This CDR3 reads CAWTVGASPEAFF. The DNA for the CDR3 is TGTGCCTGGACCGTCGGGGCCAGCCCTGAAGCTTTCTTT.

The chain links TRBV3-1 (or the pseudogene TRBV3-2) to TRBJ1-2, with a possible D match to TRBD1 (6 bases). The CDR3 totals 11 residues. V was shortened by 4 bases and J by 9 bases, with 9 bases between the two germline ends. Germline lookup yields CDR1 LGHDT and CDR2 YNNKEL (reference sequence). This CDR3 reads CASSLQGSYTF. In nucleotides, the CDR3 is TGTGCCAGCAGCCTACAGGGTAGCTACACCTTC.

The gene calls are TRBV7-2 and TRBJ1-3, with D unclear. The germline gives CDR1 SGHTA, CDR2 FQGNSA. Trimming cost V 4 bases and J 0 bases, with 10 bases left between them. This CDR3 comprises 15 residues. CDR3 residues: CASSSSPFSGNTIYF. CDR3 in DNA: TGTGCCAGCAGCTCCTCCCCGTTCTCTGGAAACACCATATATTTT.

The rearrangement uses TRBV4-1 and TRBJ1-5; TRBD1 might be the D (5 bases). The germline V gene encodes CDR1 MGHRA and CDR2 YSYEKL. The CDR3 runs 16 residues. Trimming took 3 bases from V and 4 from J, leaving 16 bases between them. CDR3 sequence: CASSHSFQGKNQPQHF. The DNA of the CDR3 is TGCGCCAGCAGCCATTCATTCCAGGGAAAAAATCAGCCCCAGCATTTT.

The gene calls are TRBV3-1 (or the pseudogene TRBV3-2) and TRBJ1-1; D is unclear. The germline CDR1 and CDR2 sequences are LGHDT and YNNKEL (reference sequence). The CDR3 runs 14 residues. V gave up 0 bases and J gave up 5 bases, with 10 bases separating them. The CDR3 bases are TGTGCCAGCAGCCAAGAAGTTAGGAGGACTGAAGCTTTCTTT. It is translated as CASSQEVRRTEAFF.

The genes are TRBV6-2 or TRBV6-3 and TRBJ2-2; 7 bases line up with TRBD2. The germline gives CDR1 MNHEY, CDR2 SVGEGT. V shed 2 bases, J shed 6 bases, and the junction held 9 bases outside the gene matches. The CDR3 covers 16 residues. The CDR3 protein is CASSYRSGGGPGELFF. CDR3 coding DNA: TGTGCCAGCAGTTACCGTTCGGGGGGTGGACCCGGGGAGCTGTTTTTT.

The chain carries TRBV5-4 and TRBJ2-1; 11 bases align to TRBD2. CDR3 length equals 17 residues. J lost 8 bases, V lost 0 bases, and 10 bases had no gene match. Germline values: CDR1 SGHNT, CDR2 YYREEE (reference sequence). CDR3 in amino acids: CASSLGLLAGVGDEQFF. The CDR3 DNA reads TGTGCCAGCAGCTTGGGGCTACTAGCGGGAGTGGGGGATGAGCAGTTCTTC.

The chain is built from TRBV7-8 and TRBJ1-6, with D hard to call. The CDR3 extends over 14 amino acids. Trimming removed 2 bases at V and 10 bases at J, with 12 bases between. The germline gives CDR1 SGHVS, CDR2 FQNEAQ. CDR3 in amino acids: CASSLQGGVSPLHF. The CDR3 DNA sequence: TGTGCCAGCAGCTTACAAGGTGGCGTCTCACCCCTCCACTTT.

The genes are TRBV4-3 and TRBJ1-2; D unresolved. Germline values: CDR1 LGHNA, CDR2 YSLEER. Trimming left V 3 bases short and J 5 bases short, with 7 bases between. This CDR3 is 12 amino acids long. CDR3 sequence: CASSHRSYGYTF. CDR3 bases: TGCGCCAGCAGCCACCGAAGTTATGGCTACACCTTC.

Concerning this clone: This specimen includes other DNA sequences encoding the same CDR3. The chain recombines TRBV11-3 with TRBJ1-1; D is unclear. CDR1 SGHNT and CDR2 YENEEA come from the germline V gene. V lost 2 bases to trimming and J lost 4 bases, with 8 bases between them. This CDR3 spans 13 amino acids. The CDR3 protein is CASSLSGITEAFF. In nucleotides, the CDR3 is TGTGCCAGCAGCTTATCAGGAATCACTGAAGCTTTCTTT.